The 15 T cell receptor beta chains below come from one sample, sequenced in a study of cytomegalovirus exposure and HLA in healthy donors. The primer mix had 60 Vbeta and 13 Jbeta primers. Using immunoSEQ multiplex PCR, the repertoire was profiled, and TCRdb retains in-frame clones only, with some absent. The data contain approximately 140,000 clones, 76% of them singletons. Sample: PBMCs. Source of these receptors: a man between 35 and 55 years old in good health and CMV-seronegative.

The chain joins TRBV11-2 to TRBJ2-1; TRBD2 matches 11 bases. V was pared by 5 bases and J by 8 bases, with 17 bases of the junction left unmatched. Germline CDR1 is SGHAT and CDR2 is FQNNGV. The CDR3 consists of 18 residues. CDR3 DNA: TGTGCCAGCAGCGTTGGGATGACTAGCGGGGCAGGTTGGGATGAGCAGTTCTTC. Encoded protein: CASSVGMTSGAGWDEQFF.

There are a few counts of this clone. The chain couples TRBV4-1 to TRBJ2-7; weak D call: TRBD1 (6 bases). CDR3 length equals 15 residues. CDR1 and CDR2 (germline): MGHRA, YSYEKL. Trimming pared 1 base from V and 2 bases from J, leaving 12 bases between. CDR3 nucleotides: TGCGCCAGCAGCCAAGGAGGCCAGGGGACCTACGAGCAGTACTTC. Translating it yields CASSQGGQGTYEQYF.

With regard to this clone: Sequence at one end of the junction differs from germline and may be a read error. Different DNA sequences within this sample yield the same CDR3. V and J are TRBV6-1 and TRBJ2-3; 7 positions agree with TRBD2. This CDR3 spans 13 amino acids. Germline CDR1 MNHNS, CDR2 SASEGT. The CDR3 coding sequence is TGCGCCAGCACAGTGGGGGGGACAGATACGCAGTATTTT. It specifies CASTVGGTDTQYF.

CDR3 nucleotides: TGTGCCAGCATCCGGACTAGCGGGAGGGCCCCATACGAGCAGTACTTC. This translates into CASIRTSGRAPYEQYF. The chain carries TRBV2 and TRBJ2-7; 15 bases fit TRBD2. The CDR3 is 16 residues long. The V and J ends lost 7 bases and 4 bases, in that order; junction bases with no gene match: 8. The germline CDR1 and CDR2 sequences are SNHLY and FYNNEI.

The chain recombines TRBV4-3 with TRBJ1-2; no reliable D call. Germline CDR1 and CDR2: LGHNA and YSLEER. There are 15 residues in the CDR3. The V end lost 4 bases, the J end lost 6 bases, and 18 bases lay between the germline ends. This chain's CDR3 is CASSPRSAPPNGYTF. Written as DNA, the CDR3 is TGCGCCAGCAGCCCCCGGTCCGCCCCACCCAATGGCTACACCTTC.

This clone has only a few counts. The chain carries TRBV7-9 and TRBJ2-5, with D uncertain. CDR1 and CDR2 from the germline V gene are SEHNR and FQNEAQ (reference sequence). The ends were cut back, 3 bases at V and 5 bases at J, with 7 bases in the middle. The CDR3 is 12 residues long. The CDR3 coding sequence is TGTGCCAGCAGCTTTACATCGGAGACCCAGTACTTC. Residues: CASSFTSETQYF. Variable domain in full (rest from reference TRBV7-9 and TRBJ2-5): DTGVSQNPRHKITKRGQNVTFRCDPISEHNRLYWYRQTLGQGPEFLTYFQNEAQLEKSRLLSDRFSAERPKGSFSTLEIQRTEQGDSAMYLCASSFTSETQYFGPGTRLLVL.

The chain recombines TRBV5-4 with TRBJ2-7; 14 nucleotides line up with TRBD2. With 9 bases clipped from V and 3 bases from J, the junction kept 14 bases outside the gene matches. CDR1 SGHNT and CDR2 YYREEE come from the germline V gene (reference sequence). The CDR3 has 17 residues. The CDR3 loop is CATSGGLAGVGGYEQYF. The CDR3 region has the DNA TGTGCCACCTCCGGGGGACTAGCGGGAGTGGGAGGCTACGAGCAGTACTTC.

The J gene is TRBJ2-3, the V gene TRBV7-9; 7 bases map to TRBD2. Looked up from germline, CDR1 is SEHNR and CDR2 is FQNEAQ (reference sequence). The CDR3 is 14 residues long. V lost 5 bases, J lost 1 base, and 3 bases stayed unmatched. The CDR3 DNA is TGTGCCAGCAGCCGCGGGAGTCGCACAGATACGCAGTATTTT. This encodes CASSRGSRTDTQYF.

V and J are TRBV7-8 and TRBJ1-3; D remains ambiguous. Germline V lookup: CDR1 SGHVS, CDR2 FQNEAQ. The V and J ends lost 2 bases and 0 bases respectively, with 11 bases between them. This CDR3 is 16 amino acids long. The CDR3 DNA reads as TGTGCCAGCAGCTTACAGAATCCCATCTCTGGAAACACCATATATTTT. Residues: CASSLQNPISGNTIYF. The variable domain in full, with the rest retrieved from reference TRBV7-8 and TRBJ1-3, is GAGVSQSPRYKVAKRGQDVALRCDPISGHVSLFWYQQALGQGPEFLTYFQNEAQLDKSGLPSDRFFAERPEGSVSTLKIQRTQQEDSAVYLCASSLQNPISGNTIYFGEGSWLTVV.

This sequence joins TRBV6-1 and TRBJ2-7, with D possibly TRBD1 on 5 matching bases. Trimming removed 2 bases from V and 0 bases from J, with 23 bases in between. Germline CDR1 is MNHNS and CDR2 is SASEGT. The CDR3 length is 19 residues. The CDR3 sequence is CASSEKAMWGRASSYEQYF. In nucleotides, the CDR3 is TGTGCCAGCAGTGAAAAGGCAATGTGGGGCAGGGCGAGCTCCTACGAGCAGTACTTC.

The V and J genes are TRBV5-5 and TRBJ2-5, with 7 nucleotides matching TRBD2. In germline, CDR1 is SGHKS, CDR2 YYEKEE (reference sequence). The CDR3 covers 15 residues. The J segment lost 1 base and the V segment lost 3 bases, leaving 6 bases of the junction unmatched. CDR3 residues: CASSWGAGTQETQYF. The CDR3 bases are TGTGCCAGCAGCTGGGGAGCGGGGACCCAAGAGACCCAGTACTTC.

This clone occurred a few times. The CDR3 sequence is CASSQDGGSYSYEQYF. CDR3 in DNA: TGTGCCAGCAGCCAAGATGGCGGGAGTTACTCCTACGAGCAGTACTTC. V gene TRBV4-2 combines with J gene TRBJ2-7, with 7 positions matching TRBD2. Germline V lookup: CDR1 LGHNA, CDR2 YNFKEQ. CDR3 length: 16 residues. The junction had 5 bases not matched to a gene; V was cut back by 0 bases and J by 0 bases.

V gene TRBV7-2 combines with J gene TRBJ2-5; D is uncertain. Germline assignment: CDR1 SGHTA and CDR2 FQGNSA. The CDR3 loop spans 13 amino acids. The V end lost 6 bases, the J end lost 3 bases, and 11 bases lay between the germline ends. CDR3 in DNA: TGTGCCAGCAGATTGGGCGTAGAAGAGACCCAGTACTTC. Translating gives CASRLGVEETQYF.

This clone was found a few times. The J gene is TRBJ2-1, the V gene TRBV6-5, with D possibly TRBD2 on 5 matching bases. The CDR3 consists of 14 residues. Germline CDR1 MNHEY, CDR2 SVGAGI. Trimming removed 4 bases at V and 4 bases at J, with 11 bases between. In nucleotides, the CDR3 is TGTGCCAGCAGTTCTATGGGAGAATACAATGAGCAGTTCTTC. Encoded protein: CASSSMGEYNEQFF.

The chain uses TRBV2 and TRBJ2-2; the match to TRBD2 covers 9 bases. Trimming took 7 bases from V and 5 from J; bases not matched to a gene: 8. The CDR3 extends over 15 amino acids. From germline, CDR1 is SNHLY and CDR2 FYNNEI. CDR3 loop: CASIGGGARTGELFF. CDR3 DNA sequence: TGTGCCAGCATAGGCGGGGGGGCGCGAACCGGGGAGCTGTTTTTT.